This entry lists 30 T cell receptor beta chains sequenced from one sample in a study of Graves' ophthalmopathy and Graves' hyperthyroidism. Amplification of TCR beta CDR3 regions used RNA transcripts. Following a first-round RT-PCR that used HTBI primers, a second-round multiplex PCR was carried out. TCRdb re-called the multiplex PCR reads through MiXCR, storing one row per CDR3 protein. The sample records 600,000 to 650,000 distinct CDR3 sequences, around a fifth being singletons. Sequencing was done on a sample of peripheral blood. The receptors shown here come from a woman between 18 and 30 years old with stable Graves' hyperthyroidism. Some clones in this sample may be carry-over from other donors' samples.

The chain joins TRBV24-1 to TRBJ2-7; D possibly corresponds to TRBD1 (6 bases). The V gene's germline CDR1 is KGHDR and CDR2 SFDVKD. V lost 4 bases and J lost 2, with 14 bases in between. CDR3 length equals 15 residues. The CDR3 loop reads CATSDSFGQTYEQYF. Written as DNA, the CDR3 is TGTGCCACCAGTGACTCCTTTGGACAGACCTACGAGCAGTACTTC.

This clonotype appeared once. The rearrangement uses TRBV6-5 and TRBJ1-2; D remains ambiguous. V gave up 0 bases and J gave up 3 bases, with 8 bases separating them. This CDR3 has 14 residues. Germline CDR1 and CDR2: MNHEY and SVGAGI. CDR3 loop: CASSYSTRDYGYTF. The CDR3 nucleotides are TGTGCCAGCAGTTACTCGACCCGGGACTATGGCTACACCTTC.

Comment on this clonotype: A much more abundant neighbour one base away suggests this may be a read error. This chain uses TRBV28 with TRBJ1-5; possibly TRBD1 for D (6 bases). The CDR3 has 15 amino acids. Germline CDR1 is MDHEN and CDR2 is SYDVKM. In DNA form, the CDR3 reads TGTGCCAGCAGTCCCCCCGGGACACTCAATGAGCCCCAGCATTTT. It translates to CASSPPGTLNEPQHF.

This clonotype was observed many times. The chain uses TRBV20-1 and TRBJ2-7, with no clear D. Germline V gives CDR1 DFQATT, CDR2 SNEGSKA (reference sequence). This CDR3 has 14 amino acids. Trimming removed 5 bases from V and 0 bases from J, with 14 bases in between. The CDR3 DNA is TGCAGTGCTCCAAGACGTTCATTCTCCTACGAGCAGTACTTC. This encodes CSAPRRSFSYEQYF.

This clonotype has a count of ten or more. The chain combines TRBV2 with TRBJ2-7; 13 positions match TRBD2. Germline CDR1 SNHLY, CDR2 FYNNEI. The CDR3 has 14 residues. V lost 6 bases to trimming and J lost 7 bases; unmatched junction nucleotides: 6. This chain's CDR3 is CASRETSGGSEQYF. The DNA for the CDR3 is TGTGCCAGCAGGGAGACTAGCGGGGGGAGTGAGCAGTACTTC.

The chain carries TRBV6-1 and TRBJ2-7; 11 bases are shared with TRBD2. Trimming took 7 bases from V and 3 from J; bases not matched to a gene: 5. This CDR3 is built from 14 residues. CDR1 is MNHNS and CDR2 is SASEGT in the germline V gene. Here the CDR3 DNA reads TGTGCCAGCAAAACCGGGACTAGCGGCTACGAGCAGTACTTC. Translated, it gives CASKTGTSGYEQYF.

This clonotype was recorded at least ten times. J is TRBJ1-5 and V is TRBV11-2, with D maybe TRBD1 (5 bases). This CDR3 spans 15 amino acids. The ends were cut back, 6 bases at V and 5 bases at J, with 17 bases in the middle. CDR1 SGHAT and CDR2 FQNNGV come from the germline V gene. The CDR3 nucleotides are TGTGCCAGCAGTTCAAACGCAGGGAGGGATCAGCCCCAGCATTTT. Its translation is CASSSNAGRDQPQHF. Supplemented by reference TRBV11-2 and TRBJ1-5, the full variable domain reads EAGVAQSPRYKIIEKRQSVAFWCNPISGHATLYWYQQILGQGPKLLIQFQNNGVVDDSQLPKDRFSAERLKGVDSTLKIQPAKLEDSAVYLCASSSNAGRDQPQHFGDGTRLSIL.

Comments on this clonotype: This may come from a read error, since a much larger clone is one base off. CDR3 protein: CATRGNQPQHF. The DNA for the CDR3 is TGTGCCACCAGGGGCAATCAGCCCCAGCATTTT. The chain carries TRBV24-1 and TRBJ1-5, with D unclear. The CDR3 loop spans 11 amino acids. Germline CDR1 and CDR2: KGHDR and SFDVKD. The V and J ends lost 7 bases and 2 bases respectively, with 2 bases between them.

The chain carries TRBV27 and TRBJ1-2; 9 nucleotides line up with TRBD1. V was clipped by 6 bases and J by 8 bases; unmatched bases: 7. Germline lookup yields CDR1 MNHEY and CDR2 SMNVEV (reference sequence). The CDR3 has 13 amino acids. CDR3: CASSMGQGGGYTF. DNA for the CDR3: TGTGCCAGCAGCATGGGACAGGGCGGGGGCTACACCTTC.

This clonotype was recorded at least ten times. The V call is TRBV11-2, the J call TRBJ2-6; D remains unclear. The CDR3 has 16 amino acids. Looked up from germline, CDR1 is SGHAT and CDR2 is FQNNGV. V shed 0 bases and J shed 0 bases, with 6 bases lying between them. The CDR3 DNA follows: TGTGCCAGCAGCTTAGACCCCGGCTCTGGGGCCAACGTCCTGACTTTC. This translates into CASSLDPGSGANVLTF.

This clonotype was observed at least ten times. V gene TRBV30 combines with J gene TRBJ1-2; a weak D match, TRBD1 (6 bases). The CDR3 sequence is 13 residues long. V shed 0 bases and J shed 7 bases, with 12 bases lying between them. Germline V lookup: CDR1 GTSNPN, CDR2 SVGIG (reference sequence). The CDR3 protein is CAWSVLGAGGYTF. DNA of the CDR3: TGTGCCTGGAGTGTACTGGGGGCAGGTGGCTACACCTTC.

This clonotype was observed a handful of times. J is TRBJ1-1 and V is TRBV6-1; D is possibly TRBD1 (6 bases). This CDR3 region has 13 residues. V lost 6 bases, J lost 7 bases, and 15 bases lay in between. Germline V lookup: CDR1 MNHNS, CDR2 SASEGT. CDR3 DNA sequence: TGTGCCAGCAGCGATATTGACAGGCTTGAAGCTTTCTTT. It yields the protein CASSDIDRLEAFF.

This sequence joins TRBV11-2 and TRBJ1-5, with a weak D call TRBD1 (5 bases). Per germline, CDR1 SGHAT and CDR2 FQNNGV. The CDR3 loop spans 14 amino acids. V was pared by 5 bases and J by 7 bases, with 15 bases between. In DNA, the CDR3 is TGTGCCAGCAGCCCCGTGGGGGAGGGACAGCCCCAGCATTTT. It yields the protein CASSPVGEGQPQHF. The full variable domain, its missing parts supplied by reference TRBV11-2 and TRBJ1-5, is EAGVAQSPRYKIIEKRQSVAFWCNPISGHATLYWYQQILGQGPKLLIQFQNNGVVDDSQLPKDRFSAERLKGVDSTLKIQPAKLEDSAVYLCASSPVGEGQPQHFGDGTRLSIL.

Ten or more counts support this clonotype. The chain couples TRBV20-1 to TRBJ1-5; D remains ambiguous. Looked up from germline, CDR1 is DFQATT and CDR2 is SNEGSKA (reference sequence). The V gene lost 1 base and the J gene lost 6 bases, with 4 bases spanning the gap. CDR3 length: 11 residues. In DNA form, the CDR3 reads TGCAGTGCTAGAGTGGGTCAGCCCCAGCATTTT. This encodes CSARVGQPQHF.

As concerns this clonotype: One base away lies a much larger clone, so this may be a sequencing read error. The CDR3 here is CASSLYVAEAFF. CDR3 nucleotide sequence: TGTGCCAGCAGCTTATATGTAGCTGAAGCTTTCTTT. The chain uses TRBV7-2 and TRBJ1-1; D is undetermined. The CDR3 spans 12 residues. The germline V gene encodes CDR1 SGHTA and CDR2 FQGNSA. V lost 2 bases and J 6 bases, leaving 7 bases between the germline ends.

This clonotype was detected ten times or more. This rearrangement joins TRBV2 to TRBJ2-7, with 9 bases that match TRBD2. Germline CDR1 SNHLY, CDR2 FYNNEI. The ends lost 6 bases at V and 5 bases at J; junction bases unmatched: 11. This CDR3 is 15 amino acids long. CDR3: CASRAKGLANHEQYF. CDR3 nucleotide sequence: TGTGCCAGCAGGGCTAAGGGACTAGCTAACCACGAGCAGTACTTC. The variable domain in full, with the rest retrieved from reference TRBV2 and TRBJ2-7, is EPEVTQTPSHQVTQMGQEVILRCVPISNHLYFYWYRQILGQKVEFLVSFYNNEISEKSEIFDDQFSVERPDGSNFTLKIRSTKLEDSAMYFCASRAKGLANHEQYFGPGTRLTVT.

V gene TRBV7-3 combines with J gene TRBJ1-1, with D tentatively TRBD1 (5 bases). This CDR3 comprises 14 residues. V was pared by 5 bases and J by 1 base, with 11 bases between. Germline V gives CDR1 SGHTA, CDR2 FQGTGA. The CDR3 nucleotides read TGTGCCAGCAGCCCAGGGATGGGGAACACTGAAGCTTTCTTT. Translating gives CASSPGMGNTEAFF.

This clonotype has a count of ten or more. V and J are TRBV6-2 or TRBV6-3 and TRBJ1-2, with D perhaps matching TRBD1 (6 bases). V was trimmed by 2 bases and J by 4 bases, leaving 17 bases between them. The CDR3 has 16 residues. Looked up from germline, CDR1 is MNHEY and CDR2 is SVGEGT. This chain's CDR3 is CASSYPFDRQIYGYTF. The CDR3 nucleotides are TGTGCCAGCAGTTACCCATTCGACAGGCAAATCTATGGCTACACCTTC.

This clonotype appeared many times. V usage is TRBV12-3 or TRBV12-4 and J usage is TRBJ1-6; the D is unclear. This CDR3 is built from 14 residues. Trimming removed 7 bases at V and 8 bases at J, with 15 bases between. The CDR3 coding sequence is TGTGCCAGCACCGGAGGTAGTAAGGATTCACCCCTCCACTTT. Translation: CASTGGSKDSPLHF.

This clonotype has only a few counts. The chain carries TRBV3-1 and TRBJ1-6; D is undetermined. Germline V gene data show CDR1 as LGHDT and CDR2 as YNNKEL (reference sequence). The CDR3 sequence is 14 residues long. V was trimmed by 6 bases and J by 9 bases, leaving 15 bases between them. This CDR3 reads CASSYPGIVSPLHF. The CDR3 coding sequence is TGTGCCAGCAGTTATCCCGGGATCGTTTCACCCCTCCACTTT.

This sequence joins TRBV7-2 and TRBJ2-5, with D uncertain. Germline lookup yields CDR1 SGHTA and CDR2 FQGNSA. The CDR3 runs to 13 residues. The V gene lost 0 bases and the J gene lost 2 bases, with 4 bases spanning the gap. The DNA of the CDR3 is TGTGCCAGCAGCTTAGCTATTCAAGAGACCCAGTACTTC. This codes for CASSLAIQETQYF.

The chain joins TRBV6-5 to TRBJ1-2, with D unclear. The germline gives CDR1 MNHEY, CDR2 SVGAGI. The germline V and J ends were trimmed by 3 bases and 3 bases, with 14 bases remaining between them. This CDR3 has 15 amino acids. CDR3 sequence: CASSYIPGSYYGYTF. CDR3 in DNA: TGTGCCAGCAGTTATATTCCCGGGAGCTACTATGGCTACACCTTC.

This clonotype was seen more than once but under ten times. This chain joins TRBV18 and TRBJ1-1, with D possibly being TRBD1 (6 bases). The CDR3 length is 15 residues. Trimming left V 1 base short and J 4 bases short, with 13 bases between. CDR1 is KGHSH, CDR2 LQKENI, per germline. CDR3 nucleotides: TGTGCCAGCTCACCACAGCAGGGAGGGGGCACTGAAGCTTTCTTT. This codes for CASSPQQGGGTEAFF.

This clonotype was found many times. The rearrangement joins TRBV7-9 to TRBJ1-1; 8 nucleotides match TRBD1. The germline V gene encodes CDR1 SEHNR and CDR2 FQNEAQ (reference sequence). This CDR3 comprises 14 residues. Losses at the gene ends were 7 bases for V and 4 bases for J; bases not matched to a gene: 8. The DNA for the CDR3 is TGTGCCAGCAACAAACAGGGGGTTGGCACTGAAGCTTTCTTT. It encodes CASNKQGVGTEAFF.

In its sample, this clonotype was seen many times. The chain links TRBV20-1 to TRBJ2-2; D remains ambiguous. V shed 1 base and J shed 5 bases, with 11 bases lying between them. The germline gives CDR1 DFQATT, CDR2 SNEGSKA (reference sequence). This CDR3 has 14 amino acids. The CDR3 sequence: CSARGFEGTGELFF. The CDR3 DNA reads as TGCAGTGCTAGAGGATTTGAAGGGACCGGGGAGCTGTTTTTT.

This clonotype was observed many times. J is TRBJ1-5 and V is TRBV6-1, with D unclear. The CDR3 runs 14 residues. Trimming took off 1 base at V and 4 bases at J, with 8 bases between the two ends. CDR1 MNHNS and CDR2 SASEGT come from the germline V gene. Here the CDR3 DNA reads TGTGCCAGCAGTGAAGAATACGAGAATCAGCCCCAGCATTTT. Its protein product is CASSEEYENQPQHF.

This clonotype was seen many times. J is TRBJ1-2 and V is TRBV29-1; D remains ambiguous. The germline V gene encodes CDR1 SQVTM and CDR2 ANQGSEA. Trimming shortened V by 6 bases and J by 4 bases, and 15 bases separated the two germline ends. The CDR3 is made up of 13 amino acids. The DNA of the CDR3 is TGCAGCGTCGCTGAAGTGGCAGCCTATGGCTACACCTTC. Protein: CSVAEVAAYGYTF. Using reference TRBV29-1 and TRBJ1-2 for the parts outside the CDR3, the full variable domain is SAVISQKPSRDICQRGTSLTIQCQVDSQVTMMFWYRQQPGQSLTLIATANQGSEATYESGFVIDKFPISRPNLTFSTLTVSNMSPEDSSIYLCSVAEVAAYGYTFGSGTRLTVV.

This clonotype was seen many times. The V gene is TRBV19, the J gene TRBJ1-5; TRBD1 might be the D (6 bases). This CDR3 contains 13 residues. From germline, CDR1 is LNHDA and CDR2 SQIVND (reference sequence). Trimming stripped 4 bases from V and 5 bases from J, with 9 bases between. As DNA, the CDR3 is TGTGCCAGTAGTAGGTACAGGGATCAGCCCCAGCATTTT. Its translation is CASSRYRDQPQHF.

This chain links TRBV20-1 with TRBJ2-7; the match to TRBD2 covers 8 bases. The CDR3 consists of 15 residues. CDR1 and CDR2 from the germline V gene are DFQATT and SNEGSKA (reference sequence). V dropped 6 bases and J dropped 2; count of bases not matched to a gene: 12. The CDR3 DNA reads as TGCAGTGCCCCGCCCTCGGGACTAGGTACCTACGAGCAGTACTTC. Translation: CSAPPSGLGTYEQYF.

This clonotype has a count of ten or more. The genes are TRBV4-2 and TRBJ1-1; 10 nucleotides line up with TRBD1. The germline gives CDR1 LGHNA, CDR2 YNFKEQ. The CDR3 sequence is 14 residues long. V dropped 0 bases and J dropped 12; count of bases not matched to a gene: 7. In nucleotides, the CDR3 is TGTGCCAGCAGCCAAGATAAGGGGACAGGGGCACCTTTCTTT. Translation gives CASSQDKGTGAPFF.